The rows below give T cell receptor beta chains drawn from one sample of a study of metastatic and nonmetastatic thyroid tumors. TCRdb reanalyzed the PCR reads via MiXCR. This table holds some 34,000 clones, more than 20% found once. Sequencing used blood. The origin of the receptors is a female donor with papillary thyroid cancer or a benign thyroid nodule (not recorded which). Some clones in this sample may be carry-over from other donors' samples. The CDR3 runs from the conserved cysteine through the conserved F or W. The D gene is left open where the match is weak. Expanded clones are given a class, and other clones once, few, many or no size at all.

size: few
V: TRBV6-2/TRBV6-3
D: -
J: TRBJ2-5
DNA: TGTGCCAGCAGTTACTCTGTTCACCAAGAGACCGAGTACTTC
CDR3: CASSYSVHQETEYF

size: medium-sized
V: TRBV6-1
D: -
J: TRBJ1-6
DNA: TGTGCCAGCAGTGAAGTTCTTCTGTCGTACTCCTATAATTCACCCCTCCACTTT
CDR3: CASSEVLLSYSYNSPLHF

size: -
V: TRBV27
D: TRBD2
J: TRBJ2-1
DNA: TGTGCCAGCAGCCCGAGACTAGCGGGATCCTCTGAGCAGTTCTTC
CDR3: CASSPRLAGSSEQFF

size: many
V: TRBV11-3
D: -
J: TRBJ2-3
DNA: TGTGCCAGCAGCTTAGGTCAAGCGGGAGATACGCAGTATTTT
CDR3: CASSLGQAGDTQYF

size: many
V: TRBV20-1
D: TRBD1
J: TRBJ2-1
DNA: TGCAGTGCTAGAGATGTAGCAGGGGGCTACAATGAGCAGTTCTTC
CDR3: CSARDVAGGYNEQFF

size: many
V: TRBV4-2
D: TRBD2
J: TRBJ2-3
DNA: TGTGCCAGCAGCCAAGGGTCGGCTAGCGGGAGAATGGATACGCAGTATTTT
CDR3: CASSQGSASGRMDTQYF

size: many
V: TRBV30
D: TRBD1
J: TRBJ2-7
DNA: TGTGCCTGGAGTCCAACGACAGGGGCGGGCGAGCAGTACTTC
CDR3: CAWSPTTGAGEQYF

size: many
V: TRBV3-1
D: -
J: TRBJ2-5
DNA: TGTGCCAGCAGCCAGGTCGGGGGAACGGGGGCGGGGACCCAGTACTTC
CDR3: CASSQVGGTGAGTQYF

size: many
V: TRBV5-1
D: -
J: TRBJ2-1
DNA: TGCGCCAGCAGCTTCGACAGCGGTGGGGGTGAGCAGTTCTTC
CDR3: CASSFDSGGGEQFF

size: many
V: TRBV28
D: -
J: TRBJ2-5
DNA: TGTGCCAGCAGTTTAAACTCAGGAGGAGAGACCCAGTACTTC
CDR3: CASSLNSGGETQYF

size: few
V: TRBV28
D: -
J: TRBJ1-4
DNA: TGTGCCAGCGGGGGGGAGACGGAGGATAATGAAAAACTGTTTTTT
CDR3: CASGGETEDNEKLFF

size: few
V: TRBV28
D: -
J: TRBJ1-1
DNA: TGTGCCGGAAGTTTCTCGGGGGCGCGAGGTACTGAAGCTTTCTTT
CDR3: CAGSFSGARGTEAFF

size: medium-sized
V: TRBV6-1
D: -
J: TRBJ1-1
DNA: TGTGCCACCTCATTACAGGGTCCCACTGAAGCTTTCTTT
CDR3: CATSLQGPTEAFF

size: -
V: TRBV28
D: -
J: TRBJ2-4
DNA: TGTGCCAGCAGTTCGACAGCGCTAAAAAACATTCAGTACTTC
CDR3: CASSSTALKNIQYF

size: once
V: TRBV4-2
D: -
J: TRBJ2-1
DNA: TGTGCCAGCAGCGGACATACAGGATTTCTTTACAATGAGCAGTTCTTC
CDR3: CASSGHTGFLYNEQFF

size: many
V: TRBV19
D: -
J: TRBJ2-3
DNA: TGTGCCAGTAGAATCGGTACCTCGATTACCACCACAGATACGCAGTATTTT
CDR3: CASRIGTSITTTDTQYF

size: many
V: TRBV4-2
D: TRBD2
J: TRBJ2-2
DNA: TGTGCCAGCAGCCGCGGGGGAAACACCGGGGAGCTGTTTTTT
CDR3: CASSRGGNTGELFF

size: -
V: TRBV6-2/TRBV6-3
D: -
J: TRBJ1-2
DNA: TGTGCCAGCAGAGGAGTATGCATTGGCTACACCTTC
CDR3: CASRGVCIGYTF

size: -
V: TRBV5-6
D: TRBD2
J: TRBJ2-7
DNA: TGTGCCAGCAGCGCGCTGACTAGCTGGATGGCCCACGAGCAGTACTTC
CDR3: CASSALTSWMAHEQYF

size: -
V: TRBV11-1
D: TRBD2
J: TRBJ2-1
DNA: TGTGCCAGCAGCACTACCGGGACTAGGGGCAGAAATGAGCAGTTCTTC
CDR3: CASSTTGTRGRNEQFF

size: few
V: TRBV6-1
D: -
J: TRBJ2-2
DNA: TGTGCCAGCAGTGAAGTTGGGGGGTTGGCCGGGGAGCTGTTTTTT
CDR3: CASSEVGGLAGELFF

size: -
V: TRBV7-7
D: -
J: TRBJ2-1
DNA: TGTGCTAGCAGCTTAGCGGATCGGGGCCGTGAGCAGTTCTTC
CDR3: CASSLADRGREQFF

size: many
V: TRBV5-1
D: -
J: TRBJ1-1
DNA: TGCGCCAGCAGCCAACAGCCGAGAGGCAGCACTGAAGCTTTCTTT
CDR3: CASSQQPRGSTEAFF

size: many
V: TRBV20-1
D: -
J: TRBJ2-2
DNA: TGCAGTTGCCCATGGGCCGGGGAGCTGTTTTTT
CDR3: CSCPWAGELFF

size: medium-sized
V: TRBV6-5
D: -
J: TRBJ2-7
DNA: TGTGCCAGCAGTTACTCGGAAGGCTACGAGCAGTACTTC
CDR3: CASSYSEGYEQYF

size: many
V: TRBV7-9
D: TRBD1
J: TRBJ2-3
DNA: TGTGCCAGCAGCTTAGACAGGGGAACAGATACGCAGTATTTT
CDR3: CASSLDRGTDTQYF

size: -
V: TRBV9
D: TRBD2
J: TRBJ2-1
DNA: TGTGCCAGCAGCGTAGGGCCTAGCGGGTGTGCCAATGAGCAGTTCTTC
CDR3: CASSVGPSGCANEQFF

size: -
V: TRBV12-3/TRBV12-4
D: -
J: TRBJ1-2
DNA: TGTGCCAGCAGTTTAGGGGCACATAGGGGCCACACCTTC
CDR3: CASSLGAHRGHTF

size: few
V: TRBV9
D: -
J: TRBJ1-1
DNA: TGTGCCAGCAGCGTATTAGGGGGGTGGGACACTGAAGCTTTCTTT
CDR3: CASSVLGGWDTEAFF

size: many
V: TRBV19
D: -
J: TRBJ2-2
DNA: TGTGCCAGTAGTATCGGACTTCGCACCGGGGAGCTGTTTTTT
CDR3: CASSIGLRTGELFF

size: many
V: TRBV5-4
D: TRBD2
J: TRBJ2-5
DNA: TGTGCCAGCAGCACCATAGCGGGAGGGGGGGAGACCCAGTACTTC
CDR3: CASSTIAGGGETQYF

size: many
V: TRBV15
D: -
J: TRBJ2-3
DNA: TGTGCCACCAGCAGAGATATGTGGGAATTGGATACGCAGTATTTT
CDR3: CATSRDMWELDTQYF

size: many
V: TRBV5-4
D: TRBD1
J: TRBJ1-3
DNA: TGTGCCAGCAGCTCCTTTCACCGGGACAGGGGGAACACCATATATTTT
CDR3: CASSSFHRDRGNTIYF

size: many
V: TRBV9
D: TRBD2
J: TRBJ2-5
DNA: TGTGCCAGCAGCGTAGAGTTCGGGCGGGGGGAGACCCAGTACTTC
CDR3: CASSVEFGRGETQYF

size: few
V: TRBV20-1
D: -
J: TRBJ1-1
DNA: TGCAGTGCCTCTACGGGAATTTCCACTGAAGCTTTCTTT
CDR3: CSASTGISTEAFF

size: many
V: TRBV5-1
D: -
J: TRBJ1-1
DNA: TGCGCCAGCAGCTTGTACGGGGACACTGAAGCTTTCTTT
CDR3: CASSLYGDTEAFF

size: many
V: TRBV28
D: -
J: TRBJ1-6
DNA: TGTGCCAGCAGTTCAGCAGGGTTGCCCCGTAATTCACCCCTCCACTTT
CDR3: CASSSAGLPRNSPLHF

size: many
V: TRBV5-1
D: -
J: TRBJ2-2
DNA: TGCGCCAGCAGCTTCGAGTTGACGGTTACCACCGGGGAGCTGTTTTTT
CDR3: CASSFELTVTTGELFF

size: -
V: TRBV11-2
D: -
J: TRBJ2-7
DNA: TGTGCCAGCACCCCCGAGGACTGCGAGCAGTACTTC
CDR3: CASTPEDCEQYF